This T cell receptor (beta chain) was sequenced in a study of blood T cell repertoires in COVID-19. About the study: COVID-19 samples, acute and convalescent, were from the United States, Italy and Spain. The cDNA or gDNA used as material had been derived from T cells, B-cell-depleted T cells, or PBMCs.

This CDR3 comprises 15 residues. Original methodology: Estimation of nucleated cell counts was performed using reference gene primer amplification. TCRdb's copy holds only in-frame clones and misses some; the assay was immunoSEQ multiplex PCR. The V and J calls and the clone size are those of that table, but D and trimming were determined from the DNA. This table holds roughly 80,000 clones, more than 75% found once. This receptor was identified in a human donor in a cohort sampled during active COVID-19. The rearrangement joins TRBV21-1 to TRBJ2-7; whether TRBD2, the table's D call, matches the DNA was not checked. TRBV21-1 is recorded as a pseudogene. Sequenced material: peripheral blood. In nucleotides, the CDR3 is TGTGCCAGCAGCAATCTGTCTAGCAGCTCCTACGAGCAGTACTTC. It yields the protein CASSNLSSSSYEQYF.